This T cell receptor beta chain was sequenced during a study of T cell changes during pregnancy in multiple sclerosis. The data were produced by immunoSEQ multiplex PCR, yet TCRdb's version contains in-frame clones alone and is incomplete. The sample records around 69,000 clones, around 92% being singletons. The receptor was derived from a female donor in good health, enrolled as a control in a pregnancy study. The sequences come from peripheral blood, collected in the third trimester of pregnancy.

Here the CDR3 DNA reads TGCGCCAGCAGCTTGACCATGGGACAGGGAAATTCACCCCTCCACTTT. Translation: CASSLTMGQGNSPLHF. The chain uses TRBV5-1 and TRBJ1-6, with 9 bases identical to TRBD1. This CDR3 contains 16 residues. Germline trimming cut 1 base from V and 7 bases from J; bases unmatched to any gene: 6. Germline V lookup: CDR1 SGHRS, CDR2 YFSETQ.